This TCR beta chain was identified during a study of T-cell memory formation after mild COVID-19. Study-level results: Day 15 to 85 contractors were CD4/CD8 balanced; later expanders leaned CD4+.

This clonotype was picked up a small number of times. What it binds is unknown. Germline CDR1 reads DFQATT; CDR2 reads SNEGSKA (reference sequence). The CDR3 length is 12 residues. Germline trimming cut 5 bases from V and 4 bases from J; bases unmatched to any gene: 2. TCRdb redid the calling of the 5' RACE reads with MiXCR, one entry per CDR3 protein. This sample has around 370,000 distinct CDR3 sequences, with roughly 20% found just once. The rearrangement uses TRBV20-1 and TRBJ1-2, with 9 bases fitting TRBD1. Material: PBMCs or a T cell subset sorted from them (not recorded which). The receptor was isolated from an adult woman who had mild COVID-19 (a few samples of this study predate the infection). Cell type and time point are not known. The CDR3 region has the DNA TGCAGTGCTGGGGGACAGGGCTATGGCTACACCTTC. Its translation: CSAGGQGYGYTF.